The sequence of this T cell receptor beta chain was determined in a study of blood T cells in healthy people across ages. For the second PCR, which ran for about 7 to 11 cycles, a sample-barcoded 5' primer and a J-beta primer mix were used. Using its own MiXCR run on the 5' RACE reads, TCRdb lists one record per CDR3 protein. The sample contains about a million distinct CDR3 sequences, just over 50% of which appear only once. From germline, CDR1 is SGHRS and CDR2 YFSETQ. CDR3 length: 14 amino acids. V lost 0 bases and J lost 8, with 12 bases in between. This clonotype was seen a few times. The TCR sequence derives from a woman aged 60-75 years in good health. The rearrangement links TRBV5-1 to TRBJ2-1; no reliable D call. Sequenced input: blood. CDR3 DNA: TGCGCCAGCAGCTTGGAAGGGTACGGCGATGAGCAGTTCTTC. Its translation: CASSLEGYGDEQFF.